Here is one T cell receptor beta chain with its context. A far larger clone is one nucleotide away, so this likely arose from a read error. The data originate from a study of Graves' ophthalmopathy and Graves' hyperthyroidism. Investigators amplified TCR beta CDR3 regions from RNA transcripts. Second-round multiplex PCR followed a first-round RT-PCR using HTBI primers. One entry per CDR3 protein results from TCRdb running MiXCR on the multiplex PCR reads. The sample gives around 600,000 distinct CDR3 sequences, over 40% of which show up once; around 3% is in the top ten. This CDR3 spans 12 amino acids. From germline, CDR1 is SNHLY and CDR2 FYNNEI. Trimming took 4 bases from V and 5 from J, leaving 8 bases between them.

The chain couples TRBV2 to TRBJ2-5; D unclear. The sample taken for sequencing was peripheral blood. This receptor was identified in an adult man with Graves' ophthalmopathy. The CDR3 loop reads CASSGAEETQYF. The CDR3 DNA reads TGTGCCAGCAGTGGGGCGGAGGAGACCCAGTACTTC. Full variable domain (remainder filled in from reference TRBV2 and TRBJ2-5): EPEVTQTPSHQVTQMGQEVILRCVPISNHLYFYWYRQILGQKVEFLVSFYNNEISEKSEIFDDQFSVERPDGSNFTLKIRSTKLEDSAMYFCASSGAEETQYFGPGTRLLVL.